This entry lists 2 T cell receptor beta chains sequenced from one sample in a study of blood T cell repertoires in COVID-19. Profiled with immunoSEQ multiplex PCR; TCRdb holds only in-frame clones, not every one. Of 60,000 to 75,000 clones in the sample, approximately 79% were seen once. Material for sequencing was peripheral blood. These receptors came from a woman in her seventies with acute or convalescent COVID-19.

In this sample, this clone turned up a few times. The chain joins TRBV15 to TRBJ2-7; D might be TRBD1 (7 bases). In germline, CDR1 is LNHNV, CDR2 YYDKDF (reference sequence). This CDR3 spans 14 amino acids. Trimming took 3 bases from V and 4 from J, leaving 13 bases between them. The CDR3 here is CATSRETGRYEQYF. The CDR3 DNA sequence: TGTGCCACCAGCAGGGAGACAGGGAGGTACGAGCAGTACTTC.

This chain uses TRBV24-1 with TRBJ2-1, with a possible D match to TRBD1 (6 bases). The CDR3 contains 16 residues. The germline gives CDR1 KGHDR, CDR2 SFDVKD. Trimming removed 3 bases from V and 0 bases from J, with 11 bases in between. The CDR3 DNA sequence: TGTGCCACCAGTGATAAAACAGGGAGCTCCTACAATGAGCAGTTCTTC. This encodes CATSDKTGSSYNEQFF.